These 3 T cell receptor beta chains were sequenced from one sample in a study of T cell clonality in common variable immunodeficiency (dated by TCRdb to the mid-2010s). The investigation overall reported the following: Fewer deletions and N-nucleotide insertions were reportedly observed in CVID TCRbeta sequences, and highly modified clones with 13 or more V deletions were reportedly absent from CVID TCRbeta sequences.

These receptors have no known antigen. The receptor library was made with the immunoSEQ multiplex PCR assay. TCRdb provides this immuneACCESS table in a form limited to in-frame rearrangements. Some clones are lacking; in checked studies, under half of them reflect an unresolved V gene, and why the rest are absent is not known. There are approximately 10,000 clones in this sample, and none of them is a singleton. The top ten clonotypes cover approximately 4.5% of the sample. Sequenced: peripheral blood mononuclear cells. The receptors originated from a human donor with common variable immunodeficiency.

This clone showed up just a few times. The read halts 3 residues ahead of the CDR3 end, with the missing end drawn from the germline J gene. This sequence joins TRBV20-1 and TRBJ2-7; TRBD1 is a possible D gene (5 bases). This CDR3 comprises 17 residues. The germline V gene encodes CDR1 DFQATT and CDR2 SNEGSKA (reference sequence). V was trimmed by 3 bases and J by 2 bases, leaving 23 bases between them. The DNA read from the CDR3 is TGCAGTGCTAGCCGGAAGGGGTTAGGGCAGGGCACCTACGAG. Translating it yields CSASRKGLGQGTYE. From start to end, the CDR3 is CSASRKGLGQGTYEQYF.

This clone was observed at least ten times. Coverage ceases 3 residues before the CDR3 finishes, and the germline J gene fills in the end. At the DNA level, this CDR3 is encoded by other sequences in the same sample as well. This chain connects TRBV7-9 to TRBJ2-7; 8 nucleotides line up with TRBD1. There are 14 residues in the CDR3. In germline, CDR1 is SEHNR, CDR2 FQNEAQ (reference sequence). The V segment lost 3 bases and the J segment 3 bases; nucleotides outside the gene matches: 4. CDR3 protein: CASSFWTGSYEQYF. Incomplete CDR3 DNA: TGTGCCAGCAGCTTTTGGACAGGGAGCTACGAG.

This clone showed up many times. The observed sequence ends 3 residues before the CDR3 terminus, with the missing tail filled in from the germline J gene. The chain recombines TRBV18 with TRBJ1-4, with D uncertain. This CDR3 spans 16 amino acids. CDR1 is KGHSH and CDR2 is LQKENI in the germline V gene. V lost 5 bases to trimming and J lost 7 bases, with 20 bases between them. The part of the CDR3 DNA that was read is TGTGCCAGCTCAACCAATTCGGGGAGTATGAGTGAAAAA. This sequence encodes CASSTNSGSMSEK. The entire CDR3 is CASSTNSGSMSEKLFF.